This TCR beta chain derives from a study of cytomegalovirus exposure and HLA in healthy donors. General study findings and limits: The CMV antigen specificity of a few CMV-associated chains was confirmed through in vitro analysis. A later analysis linked around 15,000 TCR beta sequences to HLA alleles at 0.05 false discovery rate. Later on, an analysis showed TCR association rates differing by HLA locus, with DRB1 the most and HLA-C the fewest. Information on immune exposure was restricted to one variable (CMV serostatus).

Comments on this clone: What it binds is unknown.

Use of 60 Vbeta and 13 Jbeta primers characterized the PCR. This table comes from immunoSEQ multiplex PCR, and its TCRdb copy is limited to in-frame clones, with some not included. The sample consists of about 89,000 clones, over 55% of them appearing once. The V and J ends lost 2 bases and 5 bases, in that order; junction bases with no gene match: 7. The CDR3 has 16 residues. Germline values: CDR1 SGHRS, CDR2 YFSETQ. V is TRBV5-1 and J is TRBJ1-4; 9 bases fit TRBD1. The sequence derives from a woman under 40 in good health and CMV-seronegative. The sample taken for sequencing was PBMCs. The DNA of the CDR3 is TGCGCCAGCAGCTTAACACAGGGGGCGTCGAATGAAAAACTGTTTTTT. Translated: CASSLTQGASNEKLFF.